Presented here are 22 T cell receptor beta chains from one specimen sequenced in a study of T cell changes during pregnancy in multiple sclerosis. The protocol was immunoSEQ multiplex PCR, while the TCRdb copy is restricted to in-frame clones and leaves out a portion. Of about 85,000 clones in the sample, approximately 91% are singletons; the top ten hold 2.5% to 3%. The starting material was peripheral blood, obtained in the first trimester of pregnancy. These TCRs come from a female donor with multiple sclerosis, enrolled in a pregnancy study.

The chain couples TRBV27 to TRBJ2-3; D is uncertain. V lost 7 bases, J lost 0 bases, and 11 bases lay in between. The CDR3 is 14 amino acids. The germline V gene has CDR1 MNHEY and CDR2 SMNVEV (reference sequence). CDR3 amino acids: CASNWRGSTDTQYF. The CDR3 coding sequence is TGTGCCAGCAATTGGAGAGGAAGCACAGATACGCAGTATTTT.

This clone was observed a single time. J is TRBJ2-1 and V is TRBV7-3; 9 nucleotides align to TRBD2. V shed 5 bases and J 0 bases; nucleotides not matched to a gene: 5. The CDR3 loop spans 16 amino acids. Germline assignment: CDR1 SGHTA and CDR2 FQGTGA. CDR3 nucleotide sequence: TGTGCCAGCAGCCCAAATAGCGGGAGCTCCTACAATGAGCAGTTCTTC. This codes for CASSPNSGSSYNEQFF.

The V call is TRBV5-6, the J call TRBJ2-1; 12 bases fit TRBD2. This CDR3 spans 16 amino acids. Germline V gene data show CDR1 as SGHDT and CDR2 as YYEEEE. Trimming at V came to 1 base and at J to 7 bases, leaving 6 bases not matched to a gene. Written as DNA, the CDR3 is TGTGCCAGCAGCTTGTTGCGGACTAGCGGGAATAATGAGCAGTTCTTC. Translating gives CASSLLRTSGNNEQFF.

The CDR3 bases are TGTGCCAGCCTTAAAGGGGTGAACTATGGCTACACCTTC. Translated: CASLKGVNYGYTF. The chain recombines TRBV28 with TRBJ1-2, with D possibly matching TRBD1 (5 bases). The CDR3 runs 13 residues. With 8 bases removed from V and 2 bases from J, the gap between germline ends came to 12 bases. The germline CDR1 and CDR2 sequences are MDHEN and SYDVKM.

This clone came up many times. This sequence joins TRBV6-4 and TRBJ2-3; TRBD1 matches 7 bases. This CDR3 region has 14 residues. The V segment lost 0 bases and the J segment 4 bases; nucleotides outside the gene matches: 1. The V gene's germline CDR1 is MRHNA and CDR2 SNTAGT. The CDR3 coding sequence is TGTGCCAGCAGTGACTCGACAGGGCCAGATACGCAGTATTTT. Residues: CASSDSTGPDTQYF.

The J gene is TRBJ2-2, the V gene TRBV10-3; the D gene is possibly TRBD1 (6 bases). Per the germline V gene, CDR1 is ENHRY and CDR2 is SYGVKD. The V and J ends lost 5 bases and 6 bases respectively, with 13 bases between them. This CDR3 comprises 14 residues. Here the CDR3 reads CAISITGSAGELFF. The CDR3 DNA sequence: TGTGCCATCAGTATTACAGGGTCGGCCGGGGAGCTGTTTTTT.

The CDR3 reads CASSMRDLAGANVLTF. The CDR3 nucleotides are TGTGCCAGCAGTATGAGGGACTTAGCTGGGGCCAACGTCCTGACTTTC. The chain recombines TRBV28 with TRBJ2-6; TRBD2 might be the D (6 bases). Trimming removed 5 bases from V and 2 bases from J, with 13 bases in between. Germline CDR1 reads MDHEN; CDR2 reads SYDVKM. This CDR3 has 16 residues.

This clone was recorded only once. The genes are TRBV27 and TRBJ1-1, with TRBD1 matching over 7 bases. The CDR3 sequence is 16 residues long. The V segment lost 0 bases and the J segment 5 bases; nucleotides outside the gene matches: 9. CDR1 is MNHEY and CDR2 is SMNVEV in the germline V gene (reference sequence). CDR3: CASSLSSTGTGTEAFF. CDR3 bases: TGTGCCAGCAGTTTATCCTCGACAGGGACCGGGACTGAAGCTTTCTTT.

The chain employs TRBV6-1 and TRBJ2-5, with D tentatively TRBD1 (5 bases). The V gene's germline CDR1 is MNHNS and CDR2 SASEGT. Trimming removed 1 base from V and 2 bases from J, with 5 bases in between. CDR3 length equals 13 residues. CDR3 nucleotides: TGTGCCAGCAGTGAAGGACAGCAAGAGACCCAGTACTTC. This codes for CASSEGQQETQYF.

The gene calls are TRBV12-2 and TRBJ1-1; the tabulated D call, TRBD1, remains unverified against the DNA. TRBV12-2 is noted as a pseudogene. This CDR3 has 16 residues. CDR3 DNA sequence: TGTGCAAGTCGCTTTTGCGGGACAGGGAGTGGCACTGAAGCTTTCTTT. Protein sequence: CASRFCGTGSGTEAFF.

V gene TRBV5-1 combines with J gene TRBJ1-4; no reliable D call. CDR1 SGHRS and CDR2 YFSETQ come from the germline V gene. The CDR3 loop spans 14 amino acids. V was trimmed by 2 bases and J by 6 bases, leaving 11 bases between them. Here the CDR3 DNA reads TGCGCCAGCAGCTTTAGACTGATGGATGAAAAACTGTTTTTT. Its protein product is CASSFRLMDEKLFF.

The rearrangement links TRBV5-1 to TRBJ2-3, with 9 nucleotides matching TRBD2. Germline trimming cut 0 bases from V and 0 bases from J; bases unmatched to any gene: 2. This CDR3 has 16 amino acids. CDR1 is SGHRS, CDR2 YFSETQ, per germline. CDR3 DNA sequence: TGCGCCAGCAGCTTGGGACTAGCGGAAAGCACAGATACGCAGTATTTT. This gives the protein CASSLGLAESTDTQYF.

This clone occurred once. The gene calls are TRBV28 and TRBJ1-2, with D possibly being TRBD1 (6 bases). Trimming left V 5 bases short and J 7 bases short, with 17 bases between. CDR1 is MDHEN and CDR2 is SYDVKM in the germline V gene. The CDR3 spans 14 residues. CDR3 sequence: CASSRRGGPSGYTF. The DNA for the CDR3 is TGTGCCAGCAGTCGGAGGGGGGGGCCTTCTGGCTACACCTTC.

The chain has TRBV27 and TRBJ1-1, with 8 bases matching TRBD1. The length of the CDR3 is 13 residues. The V and J ends lost 6 bases and 4 bases, in that order; junction bases with no gene match: 4. CDR1 MNHEY and CDR2 SMNVEV come from the germline V gene (reference sequence). CDR3 nucleotide sequence: TGTGCCAGCAGCCTAGACAGGGGCACTGAAGCTTTCTTT. Its translation is CASSLDRGTEAFF.

The V gene is TRBV27, the J gene TRBJ2-1; TRBD2 aligns across 7 bases. CDR1 MNHEY and CDR2 SMNVEV come from the germline V gene (reference sequence). This CDR3 spans 12 amino acids. J lost 10 bases, V lost 5 bases, and 5 bases had no gene match. The CDR3 bases are TGTGCCAGCAGTCCCTGGGGAGGGGAGCAGTTCTTC. It translates to CASSPWGGEQFF.

The V gene is TRBV5-6, the J gene TRBJ1-2; a weak D match, TRBD1 (5 bases). The V gene's germline CDR1 is SGHDT and CDR2 YYEEEE. Trimming shortened V by 0 bases and J by 4 bases, and 10 bases separated the two germline ends. The CDR3 loop spans 14 amino acids. CDR3 in DNA: TGTGCCAGCAGCTTGGAGCGCAGGGCCTATGGCTACACCTTC. Its protein product is CASSLERRAYGYTF.

The chain has TRBV5-4 and TRBJ2-1, with D perhaps matching TRBD2 (6 bases). Trimming removed 1 base at V and 4 bases at J, with 15 bases between. The CDR3 consists of 16 residues. Per the germline V gene, CDR1 is SGHNT and CDR2 is YYREEE (reference sequence). CDR3 sequence: CASSLFSGAIYNEQFF. The CDR3 region has the DNA TGTGCCAGCAGCTTGTTTAGCGGAGCTATTTACAATGAGCAGTTCTTC.

The chain recombines TRBV2 with TRBJ1-1; 7 bases line up with TRBD1. The J segment lost 5 bases and the V segment lost 7 bases, leaving 7 bases of the junction unmatched. The CDR3 contains 13 residues. Germline-derived CDR1 and CDR2 are SNHLY and FYNNEI. CDR3 residues: CASTMGQWTEAFF. DNA for the CDR3: TGTGCCAGCACGATGGGACAGTGGACTGAAGCTTTCTTT.

The genes are TRBV18 and TRBJ2-3; maybe TRBD1 (6 bases). Trimming took off 1 base at V and 0 bases at J, with 11 bases between the two ends. In germline, CDR1 is KGHSH, CDR2 LQKENI. The CDR3 length is 16 residues. This chain's CDR3 is CASSPLDRPSTDTQYF. DNA of the CDR3: TGTGCCAGCTCACCACTAGACAGGCCAAGCACAGATACGCAGTATTTT.

The chain carries TRBV7-9 and TRBJ1-6, with 8 nucleotides matching TRBD1. The CDR3 consists of 16 residues. The germline gives CDR1 SEHNR, CDR2 FQNEAQ (reference sequence). Losses at the gene ends were 0 bases for V and 10 bases for J; bases not matched to a gene: 8. The CDR3 nucleotides are TGTGCCAGCAGCTTAGCGAGAGGACAGGGAATCTCACCCCTCCACTTT. This sequence encodes CASSLARGQGISPLHF.

The genes are TRBV7-3 and TRBJ2-3; TRBD2 matches 8 bases. The CDR3 is 16 amino acids. Per the germline V gene, CDR1 is SGHTA and CDR2 is FQGTGA. The trim removed 2 bases at V and 6 bases at J, leaving 10 bases unmatched. CDR3 bases: TGTGCCAGCAGCTTAGGGGCTAGCGGGCCACTCGATACGCAGTATTTT. Protein sequence: CASSLGASGPLDTQYF.

The rearrangement uses TRBV27 and TRBJ2-3; D perhaps matches TRBD2 (6 bases). CDR3 size: 13 residues. The V end was cut by 7 bases, the J end by 5 bases, with 13 bases between. Germline values: CDR1 MNHEY, CDR2 SMNVEV (reference sequence). The CDR3 here is CASNRRDQDTQYF. The CDR3 DNA is TGTGCCAGCAATCGGAGGGATCAAGATACGCAGTATTTT.